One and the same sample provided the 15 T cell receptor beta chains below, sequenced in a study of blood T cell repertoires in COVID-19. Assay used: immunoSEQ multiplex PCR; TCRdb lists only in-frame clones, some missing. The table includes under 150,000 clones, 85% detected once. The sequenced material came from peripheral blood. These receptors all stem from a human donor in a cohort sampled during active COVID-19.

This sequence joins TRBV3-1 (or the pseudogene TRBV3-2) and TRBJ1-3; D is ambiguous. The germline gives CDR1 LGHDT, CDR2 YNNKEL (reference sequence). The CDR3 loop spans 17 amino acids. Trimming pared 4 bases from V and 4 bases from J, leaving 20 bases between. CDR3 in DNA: TGTGCCAGCAGCCCGTACGAAGACAAGGCTACCGGAAACACCATATATTTT. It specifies CASSPYEDKATGNTIYF.

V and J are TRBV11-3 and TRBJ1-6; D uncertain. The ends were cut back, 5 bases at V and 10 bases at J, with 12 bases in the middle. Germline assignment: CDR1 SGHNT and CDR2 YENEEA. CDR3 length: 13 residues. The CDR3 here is CASSRTELSPLHF. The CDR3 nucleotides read TGTGCCAGCAGCAGAACAGAGCTCTCACCCCTCCACTTT.

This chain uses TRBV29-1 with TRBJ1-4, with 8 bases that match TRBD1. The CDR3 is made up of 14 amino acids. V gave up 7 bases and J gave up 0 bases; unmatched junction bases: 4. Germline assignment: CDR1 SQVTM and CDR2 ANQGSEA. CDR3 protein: CSAQGAATNEKLFF. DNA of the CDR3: TGCAGCGCCCAGGGGGCGGCAACTAATGAAAAACTGTTTTTT.

DNA for the CDR3: TGCGCCAGCAGCTTGCAGGGTTGGACTGAAGCTTTCTTT. Residues: CASSLQGWTEAFF. The V and J genes are TRBV5-1 and TRBJ1-1, with D possibly matching TRBD1 (5 bases). Trimming took 1 base from V and 5 from J, leaving 9 bases between them. Germline values: CDR1 SGHRS, CDR2 YFSETQ. There are 13 residues in the CDR3.

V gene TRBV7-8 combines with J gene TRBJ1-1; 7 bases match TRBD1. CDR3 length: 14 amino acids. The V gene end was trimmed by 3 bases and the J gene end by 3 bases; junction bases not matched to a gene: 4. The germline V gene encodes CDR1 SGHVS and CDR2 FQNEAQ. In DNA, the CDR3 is TGTGCCAGCAGCTTGGACAGGAGATACACTGAAGCTTTCTTT. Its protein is CASSLDRRYTEAFF.

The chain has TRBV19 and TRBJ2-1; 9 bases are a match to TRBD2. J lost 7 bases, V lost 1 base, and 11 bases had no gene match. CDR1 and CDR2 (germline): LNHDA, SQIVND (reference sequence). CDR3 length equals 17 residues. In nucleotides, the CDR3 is TGTGCCAGTAGTATAGGCCTAGCGGGGAGATATGGGAATGAGCAGTTCTTC. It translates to CASSIGLAGRYGNEQFF.

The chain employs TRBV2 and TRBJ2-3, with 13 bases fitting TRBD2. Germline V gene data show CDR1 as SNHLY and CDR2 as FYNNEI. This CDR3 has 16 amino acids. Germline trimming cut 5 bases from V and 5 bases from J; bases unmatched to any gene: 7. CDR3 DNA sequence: TGTGCCAGCAGTCGCCGACTAGCGGGGGGAGGAGATACGCAGTATTTT. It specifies CASSRRLAGGGDTQYF.

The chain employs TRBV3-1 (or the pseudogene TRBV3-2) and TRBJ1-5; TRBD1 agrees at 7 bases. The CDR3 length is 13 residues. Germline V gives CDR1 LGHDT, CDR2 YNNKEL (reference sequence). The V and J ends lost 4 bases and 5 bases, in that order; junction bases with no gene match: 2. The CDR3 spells CASSRDRDQPQHF. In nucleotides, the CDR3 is TGTGCCAGCAGCCGAGACAGGGATCAGCCCCAGCATTTT.

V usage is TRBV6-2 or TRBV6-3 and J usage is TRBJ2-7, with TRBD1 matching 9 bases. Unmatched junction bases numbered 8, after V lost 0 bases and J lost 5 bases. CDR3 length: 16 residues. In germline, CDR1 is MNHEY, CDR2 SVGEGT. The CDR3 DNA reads TGTGCCAGCAGTTACTCCCTGAGGGACAGGGACCACGAGCAGTACTTC. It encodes CASSYSLRDRDHEQYF.

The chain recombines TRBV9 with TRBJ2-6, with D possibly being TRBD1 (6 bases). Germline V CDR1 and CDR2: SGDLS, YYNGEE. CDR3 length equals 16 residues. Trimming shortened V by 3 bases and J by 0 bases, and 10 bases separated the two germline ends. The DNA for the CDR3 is TGTGCCAGCAGCGGGGGGACATTCTCTGGGGCCAACGTCCTGACTTTC. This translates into CASSGGTFSGANVLTF.

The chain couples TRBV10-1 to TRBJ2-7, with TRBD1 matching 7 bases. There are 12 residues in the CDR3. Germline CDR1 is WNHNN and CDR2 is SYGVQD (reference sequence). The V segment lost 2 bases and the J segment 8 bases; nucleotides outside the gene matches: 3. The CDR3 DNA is TGCGCCAGCAGTGAGAAGGGACAGAAGCAGTACTTC. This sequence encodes CASSEKGQKQYF.

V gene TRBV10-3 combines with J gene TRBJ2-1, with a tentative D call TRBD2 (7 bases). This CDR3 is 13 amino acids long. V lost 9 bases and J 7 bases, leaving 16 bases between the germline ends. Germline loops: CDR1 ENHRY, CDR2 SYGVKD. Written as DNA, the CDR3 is TGTGCCATGGGGGGGGCATCGAGGAATGAGCAGTTCTTC. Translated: CAMGGASRNEQFF.

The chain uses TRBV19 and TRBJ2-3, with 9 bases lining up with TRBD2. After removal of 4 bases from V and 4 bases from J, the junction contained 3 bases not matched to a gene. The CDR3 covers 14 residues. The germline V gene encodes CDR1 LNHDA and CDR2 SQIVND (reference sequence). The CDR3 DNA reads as TGTGCCAGTAGTAGCGGGGGGGCCTCAGATACGCAGTATTTT. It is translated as CASSSGGASDTQYF.

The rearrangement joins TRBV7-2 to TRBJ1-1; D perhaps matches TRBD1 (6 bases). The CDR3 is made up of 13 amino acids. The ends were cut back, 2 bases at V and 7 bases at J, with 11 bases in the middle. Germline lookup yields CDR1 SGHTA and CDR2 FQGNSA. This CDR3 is CASSLQGLGEAFF. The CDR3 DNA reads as TGTGCCAGCAGCTTACAGGGGCTTGGTGAAGCTTTCTTT.

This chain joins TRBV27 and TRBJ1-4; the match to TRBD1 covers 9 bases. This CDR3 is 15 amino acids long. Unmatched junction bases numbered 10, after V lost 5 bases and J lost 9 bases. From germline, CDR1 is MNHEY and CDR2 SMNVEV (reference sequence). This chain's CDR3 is CASSPGQGIMKKLFF. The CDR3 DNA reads TGTGCCAGCAGTCCCGGACAGGGGATAATGAAAAAACTGTTTTTT.